Shown below are 5 T cell receptor beta chains from a single sample sequenced in a study of cytomegalovirus exposure and HLA in healthy donors. PCR employed 60 Vbeta and 13 Jbeta primers. The assay was immunoSEQ multiplex PCR, and TCRdb's table has in-frame clones only and misses some. The table includes 120,000 to 150,000 clones, 73% detected once. The source material was PBMCs. The receptors derive from a human donor in good health.

The rearrangement joins TRBV30 to TRBJ1-1; D is possibly TRBD1 (6 bases). There are 11 residues in the CDR3. Germline loops: CDR1 GTSNPN, CDR2 SVGIG (reference sequence). Trimming took 7 bases from V and 3 from J, leaving 9 bases between them. CDR3 DNA: TGTGCCTCTAAGGGGGACACTGAAGCTTTCTTT. Translated: CASKGDTEAFF.

V and J are TRBV7-9 and TRBJ1-4; D uncertain. Germline-derived CDR1 and CDR2 are SEHNR and FQNEAQ (reference sequence). This CDR3 has 14 residues. Trimming pared 5 bases from V and 0 bases from J, leaving 7 bases between. CDR3 sequence: CASSRSSTNEKLFF. CDR3 coding DNA: TGTGCCAGCAGCCGGAGCTCAACTAATGAAAAACTGTTTTTT. Filled out from reference TRBV7-9 and TRBJ1-4, the complete variable domain reads DTGVSQNPRHKITKRGQNVTFRCDPISEHNRLYWYRQTLGQGPEFLTYFQNEAQLEKSRLLSDRFSAERPKGSFSTLEIQRTEQGDSAMYLCASSRSSTNEKLFFGSGTQLSVL.

The V call is TRBV28, the J call TRBJ2-1, with a possible D match to TRBD2 (5 bases). In germline, CDR1 is MDHEN, CDR2 SYDVKM. Trimming took off 8 bases at V and 1 base at J, with 18 bases between the two ends. The CDR3 contains 16 residues. CDR3 sequence (DNA): TGTGCCAGCCCACCCTCACCGGGGAGTTCCTACAATGAGCAGTTCTTC. This sequence encodes CASPPSPGSSYNEQFF.

This clone was counted only a few times. This sequence joins TRBV27 and TRBJ2-3; TRBD2 might be the D (6 bases). The CDR3 is 15 amino acids. Germline CDR1 and CDR2: MNHEY and SMNVEV (reference sequence). Trimming took 1 base from V and 1 from J, leaving 9 bases between them. CDR3 residues: CASSLLSSGTDTQYF. As DNA, the CDR3 is TGTGCCAGCAGTTTATTGTCTAGCGGCACAGATACGCAGTATTTT.

The rearrangement uses TRBV27 and TRBJ2-5; 9 positions agree with TRBD1. V gave up 5 bases and J gave up 4 bases; unmatched junction bases: 2. Looked up from germline, CDR1 is MNHEY and CDR2 is SMNVEV (reference sequence). The CDR3 has 13 amino acids. The CDR3 here is CASSRQGGETQYF. The CDR3, as DNA: TGTGCCAGCAGTCGACAGGGGGGAGAGACCCAGTACTTC.